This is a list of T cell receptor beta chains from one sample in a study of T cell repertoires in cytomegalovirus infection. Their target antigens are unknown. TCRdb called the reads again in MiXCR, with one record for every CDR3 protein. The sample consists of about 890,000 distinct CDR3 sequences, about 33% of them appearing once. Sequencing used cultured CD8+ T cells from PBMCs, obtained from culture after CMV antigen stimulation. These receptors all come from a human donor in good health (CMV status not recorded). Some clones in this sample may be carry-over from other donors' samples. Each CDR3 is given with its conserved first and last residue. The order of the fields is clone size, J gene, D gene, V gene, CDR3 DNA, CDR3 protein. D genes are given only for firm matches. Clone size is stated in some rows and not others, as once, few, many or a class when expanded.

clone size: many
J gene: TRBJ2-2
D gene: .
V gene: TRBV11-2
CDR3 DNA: TGTGCCAGCAGCTTAGTCCCGATGAACACCGGGGAGCTGTTTTTT
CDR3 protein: CASSLVPMNTGELFF

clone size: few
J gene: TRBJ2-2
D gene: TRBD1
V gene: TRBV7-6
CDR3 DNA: TGTGCCAGCAGCTTGTTAGACAGGGTCGGGGAGCTGTTTTTT
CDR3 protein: CASSLLDRVGELFF

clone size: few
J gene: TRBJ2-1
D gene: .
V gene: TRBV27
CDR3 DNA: TGTGCCAGCAGCCTTAGGGGCGGGGTACACAATGAGCAGTTCTTC
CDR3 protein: CASSLRGGVHNEQFF

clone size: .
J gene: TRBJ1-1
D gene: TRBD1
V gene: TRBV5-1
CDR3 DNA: TGCGCCAGCAGCTGGGACAGGGAGACGGGTGAAGCTTTCTTT
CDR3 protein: CASSWDRETGEAFF

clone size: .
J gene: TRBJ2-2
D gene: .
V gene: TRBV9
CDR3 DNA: TGTGCCAGCACGGATAACACCGGGGAGCTGTTTTTT
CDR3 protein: CASTDNTGELFF

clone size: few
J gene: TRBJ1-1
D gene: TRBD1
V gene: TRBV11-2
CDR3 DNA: TGTGCCAGCAGCTTAGGTTCGGACAGGGGGTATACTGAAGCTTTCTTT
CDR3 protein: CASSLGSDRGYTEAFF

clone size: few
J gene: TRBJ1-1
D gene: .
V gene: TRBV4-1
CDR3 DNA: TGCGCCAGCAGCCAAGAGTGGTCACAGGGTTGGACTGAAGCTTTCTTT
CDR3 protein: CASSQEWSQGWTEAFF

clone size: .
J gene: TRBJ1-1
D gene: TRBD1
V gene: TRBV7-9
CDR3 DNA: TGTGCCAGCAGCTTAGTCCCGGGACAGGGTTCCCCAGACACTGAAGCTTTCTTT
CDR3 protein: CASSLVPGQGSPDTEAFF

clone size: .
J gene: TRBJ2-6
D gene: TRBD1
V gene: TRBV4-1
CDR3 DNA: TGCGCCAGCAGCCAAGATGGGACAGGGGGCGCTGGGGCCAACGTCCTGACTTTC
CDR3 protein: CASSQDGTGGAGANVLTF

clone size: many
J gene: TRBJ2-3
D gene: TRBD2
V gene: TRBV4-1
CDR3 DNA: TGCGCCAGCAGCCAGGCTAGCGGGGCTCACACAGATACGCAGTATTTT
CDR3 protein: CASSQASGAHTDTQYF

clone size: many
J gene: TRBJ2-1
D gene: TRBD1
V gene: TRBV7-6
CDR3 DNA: TGTGCCAGCAGCGTCCCAGGACAGGGTAGCTCCTACAATGAGCAGTTCTTC
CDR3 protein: CASSVPGQGSSYNEQFF

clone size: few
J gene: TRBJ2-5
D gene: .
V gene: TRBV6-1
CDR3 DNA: TGTGCCAGCCTAGGAGAAGCGAGGGGACAGACCCAGTACTTC
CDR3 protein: CASLGEARGQTQYF

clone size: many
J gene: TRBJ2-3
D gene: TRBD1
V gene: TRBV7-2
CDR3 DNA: TGTGCCAGCAGCCTGCCGGACAGGGGGCCAGATACGCAGTATTTT
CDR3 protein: CASSLPDRGPDTQYF

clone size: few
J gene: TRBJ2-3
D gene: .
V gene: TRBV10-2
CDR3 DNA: TGCGCCAGCAGTGACCTGAAGGGGGTCCTTAGCACAGATACGCAGTATTTT
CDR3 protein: CASSDLKGVLSTDTQYF

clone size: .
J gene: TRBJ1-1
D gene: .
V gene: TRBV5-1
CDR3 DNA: TGCGCCAGCAGCTTGGATGCGACGATCAACACTGAAGCTTTCTTT
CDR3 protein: CASSLDATINTEAFF

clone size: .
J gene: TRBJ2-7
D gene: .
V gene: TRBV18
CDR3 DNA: TGTGCCAGCTCCTCGACTGGGGGTGATTCCTACGAACAGTACTTC
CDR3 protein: CASSSTGGDSYEQYF

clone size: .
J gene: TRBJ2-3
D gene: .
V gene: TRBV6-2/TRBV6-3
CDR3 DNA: TGTGCCAGCAGCCAGAACAGGGAGACTAGCACAGATACGCAGTATTTT
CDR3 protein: CASSQNRETSTDTQYF

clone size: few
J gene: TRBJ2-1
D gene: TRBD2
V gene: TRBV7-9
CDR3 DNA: TGTGCCAGCAGCTTAAGCGGACTAGCACAGATCATATACAATGAGCAGTTCTTC
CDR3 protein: CASSLSGLAQIIYNEQFF

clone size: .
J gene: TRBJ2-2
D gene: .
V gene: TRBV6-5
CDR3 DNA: TGTGCCAGCAGCTCCATTTCAGGGACCGGGGAGCTGTTTTTT
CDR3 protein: CASSSISGTGELFF

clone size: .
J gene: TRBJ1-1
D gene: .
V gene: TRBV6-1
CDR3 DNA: TGTGCCAGCAGTCAGACAGCAATGAACACTGAAGCTTTCTTT
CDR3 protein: CASSQTAMNTEAFF

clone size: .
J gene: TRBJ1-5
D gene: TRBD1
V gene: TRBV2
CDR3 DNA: TGTGCCAGCAGTGAAGCGTGGACAGGGCGTCAGCCCCAGCATTTT
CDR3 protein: CASSEAWTGRQPQHF

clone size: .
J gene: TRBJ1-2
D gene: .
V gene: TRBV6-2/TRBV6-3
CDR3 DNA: TGTGCCAGCAGTTACTCGAGACAGTACTATGGCTACACCTTC
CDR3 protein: CASSYSRQYYGYTF

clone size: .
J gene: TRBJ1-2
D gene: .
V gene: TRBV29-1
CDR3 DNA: TGCAGCGTCGACTTGGGAGGCGGCTACACCTTC
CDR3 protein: CSVDLGGGYTF

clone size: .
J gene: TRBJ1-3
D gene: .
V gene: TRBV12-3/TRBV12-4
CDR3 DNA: TGTGCCAGCAGTTTAGGGCTGCTCTCTGGAAACACCATATATTTT
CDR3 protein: CASSLGLLSGNTIYF

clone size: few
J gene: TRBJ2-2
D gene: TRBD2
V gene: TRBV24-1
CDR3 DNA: TGTGCCACCAGTGCGACTAGCGGGGGGATGAACACCGGGGAGCTGTTTTTT
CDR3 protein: CATSATSGGMNTGELFF

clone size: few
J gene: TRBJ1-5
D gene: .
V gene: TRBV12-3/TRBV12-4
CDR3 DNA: TGTGCCAGCAGTTTTTCTGGGATGGATCAGCCCCAGCATTTT
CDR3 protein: CASSFSGMDQPQHF

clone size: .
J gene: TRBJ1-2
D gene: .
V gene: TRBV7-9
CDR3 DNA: TGTGCCAGCAGCTTAGCCAGGGAGAAATATGGCTACACCTTC
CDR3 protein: CASSLAREKYGYTF

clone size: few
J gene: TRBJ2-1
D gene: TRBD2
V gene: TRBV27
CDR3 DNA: TGTGCCAGCAGGTCCGGACTAGTAAATGAGCAGTTCTTC
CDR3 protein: CASRSGLVNEQFF

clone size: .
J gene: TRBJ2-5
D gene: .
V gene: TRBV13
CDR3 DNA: TGTGCCAGCAGTTCCGACCGGGGGTTCGAGACCCAGTACTTC
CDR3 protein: CASSSDRGFETQYF

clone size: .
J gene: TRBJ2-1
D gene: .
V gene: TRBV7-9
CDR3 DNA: TGTGCCAGCAGCCTAGAACTTGAGCAGTTCTTC
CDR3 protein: CASSLELEQFF

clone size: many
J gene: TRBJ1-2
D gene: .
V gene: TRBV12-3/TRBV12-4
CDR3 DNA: TGTGCCAGCACCCTAAACAGGGTCTATGGCTACACCTTC
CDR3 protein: CASTLNRVYGYTF

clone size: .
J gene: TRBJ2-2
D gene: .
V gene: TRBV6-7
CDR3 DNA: TGTGCCAGCAGTTACTCGAACCAAATGAACACCGGGGAGCTGTTTTTT
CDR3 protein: CASSYSNQMNTGELFF

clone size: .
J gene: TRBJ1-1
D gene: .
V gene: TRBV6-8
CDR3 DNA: TGTGCCAGCAGTTACAGACAGGTTGGCACTGAAGCTTTCTTT
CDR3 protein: CASSYRQVGTEAFF

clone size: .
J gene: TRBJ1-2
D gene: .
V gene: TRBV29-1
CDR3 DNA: TGCAGCGTTGAAGTAGGTATCTATGGCTACACCTTC
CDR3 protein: CSVEVGIYGYTF

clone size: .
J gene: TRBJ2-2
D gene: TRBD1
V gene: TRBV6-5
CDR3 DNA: TGTGCCACCGATCCCGGACAGGGGGCCTTGGGGTACACCGGGGAGCTGTTTTTT
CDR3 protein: CATDPGQGALGYTGELFF

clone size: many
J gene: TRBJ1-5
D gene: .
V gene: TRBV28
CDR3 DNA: TGTGCCAGCAGTTTAGTTGGGGGAATGTATCAGCCCCAGCATTTT
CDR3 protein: CASSLVGGMYQPQHF

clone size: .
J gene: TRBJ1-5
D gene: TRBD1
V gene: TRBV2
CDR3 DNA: TGTGCCAGCAGCCCGGACAGGAGAAATCAGCCCCAGCATTTT
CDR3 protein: CASSPDRRNQPQHF

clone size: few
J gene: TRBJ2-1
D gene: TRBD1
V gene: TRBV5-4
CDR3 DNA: TGTGCCAGCAGCCCAGGACAGGGCTGGAACAATGAGCAGTTCTTC
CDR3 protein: CASSPGQGWNNEQFF

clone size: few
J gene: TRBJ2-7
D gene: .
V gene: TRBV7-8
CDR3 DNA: TGTGCCAGCAGCTTAGTCGTTCAGGCCTTTTCCTACGAGCAGTACTTC
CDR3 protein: CASSLVVQAFSYEQYF

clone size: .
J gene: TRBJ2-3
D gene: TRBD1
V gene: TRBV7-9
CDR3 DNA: TGTCCCAGCAGCCCCCCGGACAGGGATCGTGATACGCAGTATTTT
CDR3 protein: CPSSPPDRDRDTQYF

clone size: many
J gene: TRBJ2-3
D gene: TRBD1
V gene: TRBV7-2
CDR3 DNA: TGTGCCAGCAGCTCATGGACAGGAGATACGCAGTATTTT
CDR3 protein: CASSSWTGDTQYF

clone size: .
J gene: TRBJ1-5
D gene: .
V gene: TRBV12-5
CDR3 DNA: TGTGCTAGTGGTTTGGAGGGCAATCAGCCCCAGCATTTT
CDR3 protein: CASGLEGNQPQHF

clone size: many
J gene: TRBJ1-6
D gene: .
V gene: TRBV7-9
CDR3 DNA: TGTGCCAGCAGCTTCCCCTCGACAGGAGATAATTCACCCCTCCACTTT
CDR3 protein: CASSFPSTGDNSPLHF

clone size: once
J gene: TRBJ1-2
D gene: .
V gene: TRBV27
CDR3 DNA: TGTGCCAGCAGTCCAGCAGGGAGCTATGGCTACACCTTC
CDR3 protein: CASSPAGSYGYTF

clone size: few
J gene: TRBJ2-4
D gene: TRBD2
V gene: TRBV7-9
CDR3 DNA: TGTGCCAGCAGTCCGGCGGGAGTCAACAAAAACATTCAGTACTTC
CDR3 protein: CASSPAGVNKNIQYF

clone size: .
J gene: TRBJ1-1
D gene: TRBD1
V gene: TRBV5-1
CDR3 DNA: TGCGCCAGCAGCTTGGGCCAGGGGGTTTTCACTGAAGCTTTCTTT
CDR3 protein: CASSLGQGVFTEAFF

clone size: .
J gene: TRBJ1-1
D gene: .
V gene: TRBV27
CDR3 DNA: TGTGCCAGCAGTTTATTAGAGAAATCAAACACTGAAGCTTTCTTT
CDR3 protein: CASSLLEKSNTEAFF

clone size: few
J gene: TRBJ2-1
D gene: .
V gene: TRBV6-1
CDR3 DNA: TGTGCCAGCAGTGAAGGGGGACCTAGCGTACACAATGAGCAGTTCTTC
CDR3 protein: CASSEGGPSVHNEQFF

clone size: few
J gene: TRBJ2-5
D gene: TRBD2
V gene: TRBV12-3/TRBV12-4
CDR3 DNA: TGTGCCAGCAGGGATCGCGGGGGTCAGACCCAGTACTTC
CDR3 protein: CASRDRGGQTQYF

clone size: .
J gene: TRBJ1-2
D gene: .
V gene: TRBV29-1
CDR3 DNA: TGCAGCGTTGAAGATAGGTTAGCGGAGGGAAACTATGGCTACACCTTC
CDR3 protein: CSVEDRLAEGNYGYTF

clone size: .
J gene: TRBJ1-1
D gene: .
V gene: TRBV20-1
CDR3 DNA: TGCAGTGCTAGAGATCATGAAGCTTTCTTT
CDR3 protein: CSARDHEAFF

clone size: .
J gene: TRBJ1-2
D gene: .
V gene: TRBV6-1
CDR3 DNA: TGTGCCAGCATAAGCCCCGGGGGGGGCTACACCTTC
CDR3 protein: CASISPGGGYTF